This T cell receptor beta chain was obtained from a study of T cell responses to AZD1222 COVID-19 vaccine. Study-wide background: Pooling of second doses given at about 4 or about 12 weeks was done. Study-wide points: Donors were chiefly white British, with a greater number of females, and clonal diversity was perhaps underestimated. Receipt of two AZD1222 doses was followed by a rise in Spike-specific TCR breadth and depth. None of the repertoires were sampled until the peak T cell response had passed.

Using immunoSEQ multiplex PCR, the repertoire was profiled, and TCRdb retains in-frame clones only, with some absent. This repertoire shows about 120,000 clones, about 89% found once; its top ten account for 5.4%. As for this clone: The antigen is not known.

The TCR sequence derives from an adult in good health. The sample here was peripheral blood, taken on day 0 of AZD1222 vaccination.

Written as DNA, the CDR3 is TGTGCCTGGATTTCTGACGGGGGCCTCCGAAACACCATATATTTT. Protein product: CAWISDGGLRNTIYF. The chain links TRBV30 to TRBJ1-3, with D perhaps TRBD1 (6 bases). Germline CDR1 and CDR2: GTSNPN and SVGIG (reference sequence). There are 15 residues in the CDR3. V lost 4 bases and J 5 bases, leaving 18 bases between the germline ends.